The T cell receptor (beta chain) under discussion was sequenced for a study of CD8+CD57+ T cells in acquired aplastic anemia. Looking at the study overall: Sorted CD4+ and CD8+ cell DNA averaged around 3 ug. General study points: Patients and controls shared roughly 30 CD8+ CDR3 sequences, which appeared highly expressed in patients and within their immunodominant clones.

Patients sequenced had flow cytometry evidence of CD8+CD57+ cell expansion. All patients had severe acquired aplastic anemia. Receipt of therapy had not occurred in any patient by the time of blood sampling. Details on this clonotype: What it binds is unknown. At one boundary the junction diverges from the germline segment, which might be a read error.

Germline V lookup: CDR1 SEHNR, CDR2 FQNEAQ (reference sequence). The CDR3 length is 14 residues. The study profiled TCR beta VDJ and CDR3 using genomic DNA as template. TCRdb reprocessed the reads via MiXCR and lists one record per CDR3 protein. The data show 150,000 to 200,000 distinct CDR3 sequences, with about 64% seen just once and 40% to 60% held by the top ten. This chain uses TRBV7-9 with TRBJ2-3; D unclear. Sequencing was done on a sample of sorted CD4+, CD8+, or CD8+CD57+ T cells (not recorded which) from PBMCs. The TCR sequence derives from a human donor with aplastic anemia. CDR3 sequence reads: CAGSLVASTDTQYF. As DNA, the CDR3 is TGTGCCGGCAGCTTAGTCGCTAGCACAGATACGCAGTATTTT.